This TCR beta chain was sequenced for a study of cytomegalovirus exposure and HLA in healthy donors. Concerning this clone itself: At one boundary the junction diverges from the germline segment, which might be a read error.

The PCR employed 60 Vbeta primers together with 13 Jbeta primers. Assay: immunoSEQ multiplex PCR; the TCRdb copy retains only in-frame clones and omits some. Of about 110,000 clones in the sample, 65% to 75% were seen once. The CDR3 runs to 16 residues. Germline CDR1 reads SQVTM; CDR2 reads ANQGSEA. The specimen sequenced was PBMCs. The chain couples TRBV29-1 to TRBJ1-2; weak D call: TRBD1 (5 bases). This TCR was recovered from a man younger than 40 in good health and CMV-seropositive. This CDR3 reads CSVEDLAGFLNYGYPF. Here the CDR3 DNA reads TGCAGCGTTGAAGATCTGGCAGGGTTTCTCAACTATGGCTACCCCTTC.